This T cell receptor (beta chain) was sequenced for a study of CD8 T cells in ankylosing spondylitis. TCRdb passed the 5' RACE reads through MiXCR, listing each CDR3 protein once. Altogether hundreds of thousands of distinct CDR3 sequences are present, approximately 12% being singletons, with the ten largest covering roughly 0.51%. Notes on the study in general: Characteristic of ankylosing spondylitis blood, it appeared, was a TCR beta motif comprising 7 to 9 highly homologous variants. Matched synovial fluid from ankylosing spondylitis patients was reported to be enriched for disease-linked clones.

The CDR3 loop spans 11 amino acids. The V end was cut by 3 bases, the J end by 1 base, with 3 bases between. CDR1 and CDR2 from the germline V gene are DFQATT and SNEGSKA (reference sequence). This clonotype was picked up many times. Its antigen is not identified. The sample was blood, either unsorted or a sorted T cell fraction (not recorded which). The rearrangement links TRBV20-1 to TRBJ1-1; D not resolved. The clonotype comes from a male donor with ankylosing spondylitis. CDR3 nucleotides: TGCAGTGCTAGCCAGAACACTGAAGCTTTCTTT. Translation gives CSASQNTEAFF.